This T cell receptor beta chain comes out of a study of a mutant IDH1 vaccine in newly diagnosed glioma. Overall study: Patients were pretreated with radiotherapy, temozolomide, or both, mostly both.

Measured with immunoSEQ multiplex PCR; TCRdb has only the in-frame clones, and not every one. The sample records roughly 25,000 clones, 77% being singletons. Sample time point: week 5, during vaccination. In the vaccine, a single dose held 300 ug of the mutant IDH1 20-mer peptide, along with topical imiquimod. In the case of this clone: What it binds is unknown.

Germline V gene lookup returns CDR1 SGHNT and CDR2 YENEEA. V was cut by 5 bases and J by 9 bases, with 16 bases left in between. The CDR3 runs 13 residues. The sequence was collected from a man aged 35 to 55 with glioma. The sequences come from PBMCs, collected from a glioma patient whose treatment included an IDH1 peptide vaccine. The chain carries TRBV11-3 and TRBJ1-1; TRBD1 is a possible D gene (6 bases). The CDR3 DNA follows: TGTGCCAGCAGCCACCTAACCCGGGACAAAGCTTTCTTT. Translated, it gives CASSHLTRDKAFF.